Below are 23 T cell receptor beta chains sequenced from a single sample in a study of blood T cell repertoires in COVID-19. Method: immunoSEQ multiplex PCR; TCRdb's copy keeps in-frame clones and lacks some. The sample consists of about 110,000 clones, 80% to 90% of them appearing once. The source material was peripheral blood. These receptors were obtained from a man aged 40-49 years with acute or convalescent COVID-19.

The CDR3 DNA reads TGTGCCAGCAGGGTCCCGGGACAGGGATCCCCATGGGGCTACACCTTC. As protein: CASRVPGQGSPWGYTF. The rearrangement uses TRBV21-1 and TRBJ1-2; the table's TRBD1 call for D was not verified on the DNA. TRBV21-1 is assigned pseudogene status. CDR3 length: 16 residues.

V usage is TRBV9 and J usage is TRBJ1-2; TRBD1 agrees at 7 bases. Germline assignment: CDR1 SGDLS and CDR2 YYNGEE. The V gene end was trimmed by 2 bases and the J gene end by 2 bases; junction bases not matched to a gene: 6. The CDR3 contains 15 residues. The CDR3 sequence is CASSVDRVGNYGYTF. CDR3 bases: TGTGCCAGCAGCGTCGACAGGGTTGGGAACTATGGCTACACCTTC. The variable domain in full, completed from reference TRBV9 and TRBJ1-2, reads DSGVTQTPKHLITATGQRVTLRCSPRSGDLSVYWYQQSLDQGLQFLIQYYNGEERAKGNILERFSAQQFPDLHSELNLSSLELGDSALYFCASSVDRVGNYGYTFGSGTRLTVV.

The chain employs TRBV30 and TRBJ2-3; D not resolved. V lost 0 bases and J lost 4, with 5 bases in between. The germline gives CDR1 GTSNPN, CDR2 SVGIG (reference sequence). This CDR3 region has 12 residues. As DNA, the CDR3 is TGTGCCTGGAGTGTATCTGCAGATACGCAGTATTTT. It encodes CAWSVSADTQYF.

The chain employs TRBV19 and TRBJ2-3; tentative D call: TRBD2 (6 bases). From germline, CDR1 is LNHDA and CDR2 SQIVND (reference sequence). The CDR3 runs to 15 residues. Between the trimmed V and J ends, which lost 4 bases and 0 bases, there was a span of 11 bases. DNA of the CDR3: TGTGCCAGTAGTAAAACCGGGACTAGCACAGATACGCAGTATTTT. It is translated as CASSKTGTSTDTQYF.

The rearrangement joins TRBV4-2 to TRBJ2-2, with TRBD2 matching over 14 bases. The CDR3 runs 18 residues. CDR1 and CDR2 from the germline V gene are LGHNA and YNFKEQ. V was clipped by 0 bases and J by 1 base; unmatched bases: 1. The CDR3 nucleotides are TGTGCCAGCAGCCAAGATGGGACTAGCGGGGGGAACACCGGGGAGCTGTTTTTT. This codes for CASSQDGTSGGNTGELFF.

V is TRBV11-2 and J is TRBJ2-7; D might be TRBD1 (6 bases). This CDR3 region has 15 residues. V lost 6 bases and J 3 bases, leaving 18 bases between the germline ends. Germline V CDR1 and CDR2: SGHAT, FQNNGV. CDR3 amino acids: CASSLQGLSGYEQYF. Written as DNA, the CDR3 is TGTGCCAGCAGTCTTCAGGGGCTGTCGGGCTACGAGCAGTACTTC.

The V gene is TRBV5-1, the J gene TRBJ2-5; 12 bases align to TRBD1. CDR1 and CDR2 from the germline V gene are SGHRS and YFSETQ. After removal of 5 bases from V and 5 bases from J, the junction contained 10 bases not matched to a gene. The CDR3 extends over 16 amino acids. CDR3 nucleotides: TGCGCCAGCAGACCCCTAGGGACAGGGGGCCGGGAGACCCAGTACTTC. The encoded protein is CASRPLGTGGRETQYF.

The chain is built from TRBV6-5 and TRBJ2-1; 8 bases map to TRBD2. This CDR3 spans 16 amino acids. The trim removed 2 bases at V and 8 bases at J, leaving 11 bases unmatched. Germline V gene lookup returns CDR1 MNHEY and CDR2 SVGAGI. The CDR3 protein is CASSYRLAGFRDEQFF. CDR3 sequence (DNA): TGTGCCAGCAGTTACCGTTTAGCGGGGTTTAGGGATGAGCAGTTCTTC.

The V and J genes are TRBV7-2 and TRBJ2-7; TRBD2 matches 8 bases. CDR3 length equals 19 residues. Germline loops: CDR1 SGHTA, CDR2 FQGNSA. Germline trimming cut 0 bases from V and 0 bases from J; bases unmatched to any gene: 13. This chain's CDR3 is CASSLAVGDGAGGSYEQYF. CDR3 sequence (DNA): TGTGCCAGCAGCTTAGCGGTTGGGGATGGGGCGGGGGGCTCCTACGAGCAGTACTTC.

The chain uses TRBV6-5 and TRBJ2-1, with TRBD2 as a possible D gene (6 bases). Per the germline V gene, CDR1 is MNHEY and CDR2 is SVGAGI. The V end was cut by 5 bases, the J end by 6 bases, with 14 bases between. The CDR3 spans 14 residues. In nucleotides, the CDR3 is TGTGCCAGCAGTCGACTAGATTGGCCCAATGAGCAGTTCTTC. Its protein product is CASSRLDWPNEQFF.

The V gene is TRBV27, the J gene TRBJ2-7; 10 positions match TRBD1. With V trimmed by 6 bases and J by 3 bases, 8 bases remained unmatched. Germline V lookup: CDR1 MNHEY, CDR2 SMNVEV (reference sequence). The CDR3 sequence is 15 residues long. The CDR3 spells CASRARDRGFYEQYF. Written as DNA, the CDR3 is TGTGCCAGCAGAGCCCGGGACAGGGGTTTCTACGAGCAGTACTTC.

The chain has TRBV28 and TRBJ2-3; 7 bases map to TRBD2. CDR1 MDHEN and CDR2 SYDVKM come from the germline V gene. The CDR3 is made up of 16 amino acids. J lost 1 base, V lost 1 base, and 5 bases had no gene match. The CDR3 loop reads CASSLLAGEGTDTQYF. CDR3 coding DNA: TGTGCCAGCAGTTTATTGGCGGGGGAGGGCACAGATACGCAGTATTTT.

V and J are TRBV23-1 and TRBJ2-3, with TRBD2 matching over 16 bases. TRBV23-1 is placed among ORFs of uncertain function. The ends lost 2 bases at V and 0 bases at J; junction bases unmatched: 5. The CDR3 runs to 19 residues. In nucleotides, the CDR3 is TGCGCCAGCAGTCAAGATCCGGGACTAGCGGGAGGGAGCACAGATACGCAGTATTTT. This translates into CASSQDPGLAGGSTDTQYF.

The CDR3 sequence: CASSETGLGLTDTQYF. In DNA, the CDR3 is TGTGCCAGTAGTGAGACGGGACTAGGATTAACAGATACGCAGTATTTT. The rearrangement links TRBV19 to TRBJ2-3; 8 bases fit TRBD2. Germline V gene sequence: CDR1 LNHDA, CDR2 SQIVND (reference sequence). V trimming: 5 bases; J trimming: 3 bases; junction bases outside the gene matches: 10. The CDR3 is 16 residues long.

This CDR3 is CASSRTNTGELFF. As DNA, the CDR3 is TGTGCCAGCAGCCGGACTAACACCGGGGAGCTGTTTTTT. The genes are TRBV7-3 and TRBJ2-2, with D possibly TRBD2 on 5 matching bases. Between the trimmed V and J ends, which lost 5 bases and 2 bases, there was a span of 6 bases. This CDR3 is 13 amino acids long. Germline lookup yields CDR1 SGHTA and CDR2 FQGTGA.

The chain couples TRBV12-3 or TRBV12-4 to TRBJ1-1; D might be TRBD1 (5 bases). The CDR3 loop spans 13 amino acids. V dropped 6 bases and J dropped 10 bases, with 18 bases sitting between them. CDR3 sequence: CASSRGGAFGAFF. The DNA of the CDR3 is TGTGCCAGCAGCCGCGGGGGAGCTTTTGGAGCTTTCTTT.

DNA of the CDR3: TGTGCCAGCAGTTCCTGGACAGGCCACGGCTACACCTTC. Its translation: CASSSWTGHGYTF. J is TRBJ1-2 and V is TRBV27; 7 bases agree with TRBD1. The CDR3 has 13 amino acids. The germline gives CDR1 MNHEY, CDR2 SMNVEV (reference sequence). The ends lost 4 bases at V and 8 bases at J; junction bases unmatched: 7.

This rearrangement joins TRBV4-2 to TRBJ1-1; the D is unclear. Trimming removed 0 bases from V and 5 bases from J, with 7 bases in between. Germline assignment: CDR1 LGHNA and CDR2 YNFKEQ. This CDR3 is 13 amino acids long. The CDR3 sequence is CASSQDLRTEAFF. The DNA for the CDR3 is TGTGCCAGCAGCCAAGATTTGCGGACTGAAGCTTTCTTT.

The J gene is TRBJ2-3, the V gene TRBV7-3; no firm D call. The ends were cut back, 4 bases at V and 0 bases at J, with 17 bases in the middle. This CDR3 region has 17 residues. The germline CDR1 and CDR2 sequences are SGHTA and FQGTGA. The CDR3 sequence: CASSSPLWSFSTDTQYF. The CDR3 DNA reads TGTGCCAGCAGCTCCCCGCTATGGTCCTTTAGCACAGATACGCAGTATTTT.

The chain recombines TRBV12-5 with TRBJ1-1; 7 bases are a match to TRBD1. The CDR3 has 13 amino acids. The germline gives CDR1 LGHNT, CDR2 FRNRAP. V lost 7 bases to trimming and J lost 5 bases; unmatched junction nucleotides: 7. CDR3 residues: CASARQGLTEAFF. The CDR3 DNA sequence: TGTGCTAGTGCCAGACAGGGATTAACTGAAGCTTTCTTT.

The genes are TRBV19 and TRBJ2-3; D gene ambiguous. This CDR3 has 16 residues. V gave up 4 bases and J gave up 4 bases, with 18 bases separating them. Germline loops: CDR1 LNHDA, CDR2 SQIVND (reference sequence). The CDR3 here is CASSTRITPVPDTQYF. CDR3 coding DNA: TGTGCCAGTAGTACTAGGATTACCCCGGTCCCAGATACGCAGTATTTT.

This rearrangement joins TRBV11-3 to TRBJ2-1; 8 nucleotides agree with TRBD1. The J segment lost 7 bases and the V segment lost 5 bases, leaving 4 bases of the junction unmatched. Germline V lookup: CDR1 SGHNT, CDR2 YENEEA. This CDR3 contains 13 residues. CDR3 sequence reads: CASSKRQGNEQFF. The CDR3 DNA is TGTGCCAGCAGCAAGAGACAGGGGAATGAGCAGTTCTTC. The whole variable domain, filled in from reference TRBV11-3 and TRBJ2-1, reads EAGVVQSPRYKIIEKKQPVAFWCNPISGHNTLYWYLQNLGQGPELLIRYENEEAVDDSQLPKDRFSAERLKGVDSTLKIQPAELGDSAVYLCASSKRQGNEQFFGPGTRLTVL.

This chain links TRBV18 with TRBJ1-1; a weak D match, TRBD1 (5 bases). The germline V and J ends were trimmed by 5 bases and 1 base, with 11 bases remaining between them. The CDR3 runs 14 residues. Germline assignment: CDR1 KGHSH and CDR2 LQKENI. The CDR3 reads CASSEQAKNTEAFF. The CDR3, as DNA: TGTGCCAGCTCAGAACAGGCAAAGAACACTGAAGCTTTCTTT.